Below, 3 T cell receptor beta chains from the same sample are listed, as sequenced in a study of human versus mouse CDR3 diversity and MHC coevolution. Some clones are missing from TCRdb's copy, which holds only in-frame ones; the method was immunoSEQ multiplex PCR. The table shows 80,000 or so clones, with about 94% occurring only once. The sample consisted of naive CD4+ T cells from blood. Documented subset: CD45RO-negative CD62L-positive naive CD4 T cells. These receptors all come from a person aged 30 to 70 in good health.

The chain carries TRBV30 and TRBJ1-2; D is unresolved. This CDR3 is built from 12 residues. The V gene lost 7 bases and the J gene lost 2 bases, with 11 bases spanning the gap. The germline V gene has CDR1 GTSNPN and CDR2 SVGIG (reference sequence). CDR3 sequence reads: CASWTGNYGYTF. CDR3 nucleotides: TGTGCCTCTTGGACGGGGAACTATGGCTACACCTTC.

This chain links TRBV7-2 with TRBJ2-7, with a possible D match to TRBD1 (5 bases). The CDR3 consists of 14 residues. Trimming took off 5 bases at V and 1 base at J, with 12 bases between the two ends. In germline, CDR1 is SGHTA, CDR2 FQGNSA. CDR3 loop: CASSASGSSYEQYF. The CDR3, as DNA: TGTGCCAGCAGCGCCTCAGGGTCGTCCTACGAGCAGTACTTC.

The chain couples TRBV18 to TRBJ2-7; 7 bases agree with TRBD1. This CDR3 is 14 amino acids long. Germline V gene sequence: CDR1 KGHSH, CDR2 LQKENI. V dropped 5 bases and J dropped 5; count of bases not matched to a gene: 9. CDR3 amino acids: CASSKFDRDNEQYF. Here the CDR3 DNA reads TGTGCCAGCTCAAAATTTGACAGGGACAACGAGCAGTACTTC.